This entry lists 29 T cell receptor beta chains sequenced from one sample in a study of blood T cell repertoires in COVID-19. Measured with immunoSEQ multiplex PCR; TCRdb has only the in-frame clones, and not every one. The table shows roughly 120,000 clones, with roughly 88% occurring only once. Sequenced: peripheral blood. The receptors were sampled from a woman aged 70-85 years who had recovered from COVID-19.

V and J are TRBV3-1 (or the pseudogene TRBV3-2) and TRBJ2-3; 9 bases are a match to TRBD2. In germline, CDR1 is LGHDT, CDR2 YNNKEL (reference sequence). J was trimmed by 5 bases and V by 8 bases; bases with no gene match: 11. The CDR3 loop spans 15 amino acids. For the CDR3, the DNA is TGTGCCAGCGCGGGGATAGCGGGAGTGGTAGATACGCAGTATTTT. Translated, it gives CASAGIAGVVDTQYF.

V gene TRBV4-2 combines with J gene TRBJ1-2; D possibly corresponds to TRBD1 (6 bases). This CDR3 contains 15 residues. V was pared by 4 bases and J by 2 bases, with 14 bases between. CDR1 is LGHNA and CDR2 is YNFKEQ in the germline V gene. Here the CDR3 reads CASSPSDSLNYGYTF. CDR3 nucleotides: TGTGCCAGCAGCCCTTCGGACAGTCTCAACTATGGCTACACCTTC.

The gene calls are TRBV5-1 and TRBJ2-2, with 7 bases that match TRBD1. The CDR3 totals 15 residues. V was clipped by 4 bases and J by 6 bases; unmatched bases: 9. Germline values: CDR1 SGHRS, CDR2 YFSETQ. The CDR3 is CASSLLRGQAGELFF. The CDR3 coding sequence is TGCGCCAGCAGCCTTTTAAGGGGGCAGGCCGGGGAGCTGTTTTTT. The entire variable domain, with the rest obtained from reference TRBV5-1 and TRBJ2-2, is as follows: KAGVTQTPRYLIKTRGQQVTLSCSPISGHRSVSWYQQTPGQGLQFLFEYFSETQRNKGNFPGRFSGRQFSNSRSEMNVSTLELGDSALYLCASSLLRGQAGELFFGEGSRLTVL.

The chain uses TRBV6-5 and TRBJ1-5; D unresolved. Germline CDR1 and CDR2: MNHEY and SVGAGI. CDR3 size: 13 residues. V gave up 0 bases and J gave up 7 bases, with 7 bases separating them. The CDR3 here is CASSYSAVQPQHF. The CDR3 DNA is TGTGCCAGCAGTTACTCGGCGGTCCAGCCCCAGCATTTT.

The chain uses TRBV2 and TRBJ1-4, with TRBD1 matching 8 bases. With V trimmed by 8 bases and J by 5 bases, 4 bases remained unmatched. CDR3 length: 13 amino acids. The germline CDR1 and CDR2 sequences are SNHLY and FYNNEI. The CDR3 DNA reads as TGTGCCAGCTGCAGGGGGCGGAATGAAAAACTGTTTTTT. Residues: CASCRGRNEKLFF.

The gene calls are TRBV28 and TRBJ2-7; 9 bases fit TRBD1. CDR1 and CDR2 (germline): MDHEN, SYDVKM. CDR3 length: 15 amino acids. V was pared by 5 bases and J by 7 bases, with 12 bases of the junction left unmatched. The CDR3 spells CASSGQRDRAGEQYF. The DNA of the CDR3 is TGTGCCAGCAGTGGACAGAGGGACAGGGCAGGTGAGCAGTACTTC.

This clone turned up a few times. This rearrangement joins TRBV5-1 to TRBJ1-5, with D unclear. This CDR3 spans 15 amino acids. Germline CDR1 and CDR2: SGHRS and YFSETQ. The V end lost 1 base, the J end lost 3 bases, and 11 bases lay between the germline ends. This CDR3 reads CASSLSQGVNQPQHF. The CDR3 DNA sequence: TGCGCCAGCAGCTTGAGTCAAGGAGTCAATCAGCCCCAGCATTTT.

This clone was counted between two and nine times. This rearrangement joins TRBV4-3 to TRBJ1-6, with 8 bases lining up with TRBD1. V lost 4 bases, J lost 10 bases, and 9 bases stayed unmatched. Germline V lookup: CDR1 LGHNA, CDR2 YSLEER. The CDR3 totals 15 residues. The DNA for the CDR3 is TGCGCCAGCAGCCTAAGACAGGGGACGGGATCACCCCTCCACTTT. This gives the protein CASSLRQGTGSPLHF.

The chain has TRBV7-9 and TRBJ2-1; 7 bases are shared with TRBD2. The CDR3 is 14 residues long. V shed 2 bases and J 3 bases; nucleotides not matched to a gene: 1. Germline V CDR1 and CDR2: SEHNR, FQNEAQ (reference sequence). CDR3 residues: CASSLRTSYNEQFF. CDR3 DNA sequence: TGTGCCAGCAGCTTACGGACTAGCTACAATGAGCAGTTCTTC.

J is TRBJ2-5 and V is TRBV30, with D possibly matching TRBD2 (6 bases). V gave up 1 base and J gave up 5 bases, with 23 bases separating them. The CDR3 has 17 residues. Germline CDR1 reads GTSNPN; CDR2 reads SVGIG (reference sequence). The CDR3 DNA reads TGTGCCTGGAGTGGGGGGAGACTAGGAACGGGTGAGGAGACCCAGTACTTC. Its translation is CAWSGGRLGTGEETQYF.

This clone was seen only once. The CDR3 is CASSMDRTDTQYF. CDR3 bases: TGCGCCAGCAGCATGGACAGGACAGATACGCAGTATTTT. The V gene is TRBV5-1, the J gene TRBJ2-3, with 7 bases fitting TRBD1. V dropped 4 bases and J dropped 3; count of bases not matched to a gene: 2. Germline V gives CDR1 SGHRS, CDR2 YFSETQ. The CDR3 has 13 residues. Full variable domain (missing parts from reference TRBV5-1 and TRBJ2-3): KAGVTQTPRYLIKTRGQQVTLSCSPISGHRSVSWYQQTPGQGLQFLFEYFSETQRNKGNFPGRFSGRQFSNSRSEMNVSTLELGDSALYLCASSMDRTDTQYFGPGTRLTVL.

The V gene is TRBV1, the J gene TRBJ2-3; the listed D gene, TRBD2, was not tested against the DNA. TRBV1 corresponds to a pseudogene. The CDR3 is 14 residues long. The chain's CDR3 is CTSSPSGGRDTQYF. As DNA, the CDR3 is TGCACCAGCAGCCCCAGCGGGGGCCGGGATACGCAGTATTTT.

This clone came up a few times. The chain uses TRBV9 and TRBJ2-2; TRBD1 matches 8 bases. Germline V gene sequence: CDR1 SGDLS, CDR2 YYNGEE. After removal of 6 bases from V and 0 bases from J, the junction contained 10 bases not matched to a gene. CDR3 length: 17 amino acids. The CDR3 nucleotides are TGTGCCAGCACCCAGGGGGCGGGATACGCGAACACCGGGGAGCTGTTTTTT. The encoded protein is CASTQGAGYANTGELFF. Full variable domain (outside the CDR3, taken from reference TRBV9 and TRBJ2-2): DSGVTQTPKHLITATGQRVTLRCSPRSGDLSVYWYQQSLDQGLQFLIQYYNGEERAKGNILERFSAQQFPDLHSELNLSSLELGDSALYFCASTQGAGYANTGELFFGEGSRLTVL.

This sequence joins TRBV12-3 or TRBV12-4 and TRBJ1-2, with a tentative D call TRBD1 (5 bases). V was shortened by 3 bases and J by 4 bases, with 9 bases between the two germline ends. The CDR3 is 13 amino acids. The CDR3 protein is CASSFADTYGYTF. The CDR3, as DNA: TGTGCCAGCAGTTTTGCGGACACCTATGGCTACACCTTC.

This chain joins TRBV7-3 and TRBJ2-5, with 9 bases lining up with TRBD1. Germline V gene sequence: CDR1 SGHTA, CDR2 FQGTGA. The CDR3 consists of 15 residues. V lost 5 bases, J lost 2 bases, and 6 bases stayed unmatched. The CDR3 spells CASSLQGAKQETQYF. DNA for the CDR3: TGTGCCAGCAGCCTACAGGGGGCGAAACAAGAGACCCAGTACTTC.

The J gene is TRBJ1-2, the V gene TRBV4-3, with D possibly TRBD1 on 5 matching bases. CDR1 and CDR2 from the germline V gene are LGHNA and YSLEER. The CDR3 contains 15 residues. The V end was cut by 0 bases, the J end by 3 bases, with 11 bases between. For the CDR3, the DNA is TGCGCCAGCAGCCAAGAGACGGGGACTCACTATGGCTACACCTTC. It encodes CASSQETGTHYGYTF.

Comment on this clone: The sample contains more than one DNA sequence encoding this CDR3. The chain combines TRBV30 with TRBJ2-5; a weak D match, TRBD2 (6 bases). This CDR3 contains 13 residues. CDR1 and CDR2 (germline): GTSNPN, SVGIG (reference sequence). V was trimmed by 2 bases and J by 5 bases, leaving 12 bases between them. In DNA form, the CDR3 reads TGTGCCTGGAGTACAGGTGGGGGGGAGACCCAGTACTTC. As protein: CAWSTGGGETQYF.

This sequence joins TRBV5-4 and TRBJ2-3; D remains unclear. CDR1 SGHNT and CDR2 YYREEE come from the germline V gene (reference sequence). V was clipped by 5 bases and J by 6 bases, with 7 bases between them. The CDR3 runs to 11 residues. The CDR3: CASSQLDTQYF. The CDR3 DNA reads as TGTGCCAGCAGTCAACTGGATACGCAGTATTTT.

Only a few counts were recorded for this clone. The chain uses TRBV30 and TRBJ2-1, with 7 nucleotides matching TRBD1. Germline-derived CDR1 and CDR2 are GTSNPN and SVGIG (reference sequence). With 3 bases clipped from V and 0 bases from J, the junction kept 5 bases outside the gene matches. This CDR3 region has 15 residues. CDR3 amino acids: CAWRGDRSSYNEQFF. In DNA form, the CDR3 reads TGTGCCTGGAGGGGGGACAGAAGCTCCTACAATGAGCAGTTCTTC.

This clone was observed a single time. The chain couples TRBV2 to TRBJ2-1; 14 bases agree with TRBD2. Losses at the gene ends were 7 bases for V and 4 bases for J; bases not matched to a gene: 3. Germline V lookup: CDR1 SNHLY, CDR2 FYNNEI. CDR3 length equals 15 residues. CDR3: CASTRLAGGYNEQFF. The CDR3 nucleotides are TGTGCCAGCACCCGACTAGCGGGGGGGTACAATGAGCAGTTCTTC. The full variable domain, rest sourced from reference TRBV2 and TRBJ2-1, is EPEVTQTPSHQVTQMGQEVILRCVPISNHLYFYWYRQILGQKVEFLVSFYNNEISEKSEIFDDQFSVERPDGSNFTLKIRSTKLEDSAMYFCASTRLAGGYNEQFFGPGTRLTVL.

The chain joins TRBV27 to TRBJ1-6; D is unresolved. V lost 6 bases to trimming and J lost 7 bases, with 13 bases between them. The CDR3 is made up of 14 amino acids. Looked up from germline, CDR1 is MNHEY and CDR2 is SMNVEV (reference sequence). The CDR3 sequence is CASRRDLWNSPLHF. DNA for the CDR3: TGTGCCAGCAGGCGTGATCTGTGGAATTCACCCCTCCACTTT.

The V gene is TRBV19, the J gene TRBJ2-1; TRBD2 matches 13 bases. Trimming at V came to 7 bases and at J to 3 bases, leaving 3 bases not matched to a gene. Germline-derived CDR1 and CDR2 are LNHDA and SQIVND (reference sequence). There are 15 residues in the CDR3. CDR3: CASTRLAGGYNEQFF. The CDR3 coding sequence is TGTGCCAGTACCCGACTAGCGGGGGGCTACAATGAGCAGTTCTTC.

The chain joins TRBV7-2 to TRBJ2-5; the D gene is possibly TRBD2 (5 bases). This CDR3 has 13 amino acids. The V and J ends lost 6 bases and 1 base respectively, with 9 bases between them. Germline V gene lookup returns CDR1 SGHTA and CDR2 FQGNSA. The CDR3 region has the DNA TGTGCCAGCAGTCCTAGCTTCCAAGAGACCCAGTACTTC. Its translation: CASSPSFQETQYF.

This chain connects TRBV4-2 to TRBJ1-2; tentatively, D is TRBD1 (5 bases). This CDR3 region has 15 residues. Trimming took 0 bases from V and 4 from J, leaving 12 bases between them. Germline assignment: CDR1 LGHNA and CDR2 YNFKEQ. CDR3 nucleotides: TGTGCCAGCAGCCAAGATCGGCAGGGAGGCTATGGCTACACCTTC. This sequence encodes CASSQDRQGGYGYTF.

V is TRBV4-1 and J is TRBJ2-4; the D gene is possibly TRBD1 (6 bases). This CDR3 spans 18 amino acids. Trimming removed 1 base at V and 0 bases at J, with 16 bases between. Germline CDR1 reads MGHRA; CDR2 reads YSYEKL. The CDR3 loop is CASSQVPTGGLAKNIQYF. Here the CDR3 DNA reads TGCGCCAGCAGCCAAGTCCCGACTGGGGGCTTAGCCAAAAACATTCAGTACTTC.

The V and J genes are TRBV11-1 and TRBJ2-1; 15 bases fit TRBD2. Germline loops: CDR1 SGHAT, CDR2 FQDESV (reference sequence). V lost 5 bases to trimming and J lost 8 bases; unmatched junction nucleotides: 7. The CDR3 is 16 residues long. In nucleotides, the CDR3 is TGTGCCAGCAGCCCCTGGACTAGCGGGAGGGCTGATGAGCAGTTCTTC. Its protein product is CASSPWTSGRADEQFF. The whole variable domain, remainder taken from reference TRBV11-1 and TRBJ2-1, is EAEVAQSPRYKITEKSQAVAFWCDPISGHATLYWYRQILGQGPELLVQFQDESVVDDSQLPKDRFSAERLKGVDSTLKIQPAELGDSAMYLCASSPWTSGRADEQFFGPGTRLTVL.

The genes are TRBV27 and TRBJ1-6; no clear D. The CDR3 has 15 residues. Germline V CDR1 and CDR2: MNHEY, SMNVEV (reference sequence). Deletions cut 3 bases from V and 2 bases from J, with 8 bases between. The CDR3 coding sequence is TGTGCCAGCAGTTTGGAGGGCCCCTATAATTCACCCCTCCACTTT. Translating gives CASSLEGPYNSPLHF.

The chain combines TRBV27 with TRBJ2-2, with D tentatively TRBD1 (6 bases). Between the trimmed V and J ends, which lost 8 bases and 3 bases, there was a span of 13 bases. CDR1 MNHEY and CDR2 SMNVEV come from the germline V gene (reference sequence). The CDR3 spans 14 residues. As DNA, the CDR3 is TGTGCCAGCCGCTTACAGGGTTACACCGGGGAGCTGTTTTTT. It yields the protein CASRLQGYTGELFF.

The CDR3 spells CASSRGLAGDNEQFF. The CDR3 nucleotides are TGTGCCAGCTCGCGGGGACTAGCGGGAGACAATGAGCAGTTCTTC. The chain joins TRBV18 to TRBJ2-1; 14 positions match TRBD2. The V segment lost 6 bases and the J segment 5 bases; nucleotides outside the gene matches: 3. CDR3 length: 15 residues. Germline CDR1 reads KGHSH; CDR2 reads LQKENI.